This T cell receptor (beta chain) was sequenced in a study of T-cell memory formation after mild COVID-19. In the study overall: TCR clusters were mostly donor specific. Study-level results: CD4+ clones that contracted lay mainly in CM and EM; CD8+ ones lay in EMRA. Certain responding clones were present in pre-infection memory, suggesting participation of cross-reactive memory.

The table lists this clonotype with a few counts. Its cognate antigen is unknown. An end of the junction does not agree with germline; a read error may underlie this. The CDR3 extends over 13 amino acids. Germline CDR1 and CDR2: SGHRS and YFSETQ. Researchers used 5'RACE with constant-segment primers to make TCR alpha and TCR beta cDNA libraries that carry sample barcodes and UMIs. TCRdb re-called the 5' RACE reads through MiXCR, storing one row per CDR3 protein. The sample records 100,000 to 130,000 distinct CDR3 sequences, around 17% being singletons. The sequence came from a man aged 18-30 years who had mild COVID-19 (a few samples of this study predate the infection). Cell type and time point are not known. Sequencing input: PBMCs or a T cell subset sorted from them (not recorded which). The chain combines TRBV5-1 with TRBJ2-5; D ambiguous. The CDR3 nucleotides read TGCGCCAACAGCTTGTCGCAGCAAGAGACCCAGTACTTC. Translating gives CANSLSQQETQYF.